Following are 10 T cell receptor beta chains from one sample sequenced in a study of blood T cell repertoires in COVID-19. Assay: immunoSEQ multiplex PCR; the TCRdb copy retains only in-frame clones and omits some. Among approximately 220,000 clones listed, approximately 84% were seen once. Sequenced input: peripheral blood. Source of these receptors: an older woman with acute or convalescent COVID-19.

The J gene is TRBJ1-1, the V gene TRBV24-1; possible D gene TRBD1, 6 bases. In germline, CDR1 is KGHDR, CDR2 SFDVKD. The CDR3 extends over 14 amino acids. Trimming removed 2 bases from V and 0 bases from J, with 6 bases in between. The CDR3 is CATSDSGVNTEAFF. The CDR3, as DNA: TGTGCCACCAGTGATTCAGGGGTGAACACTGAAGCTTTCTTT.

The chain couples TRBV9 to TRBJ2-5; TRBD1 might be the D (7 bases). Germline loops: CDR1 SGDLS, CDR2 YYNGEE. V gave up 4 bases and J gave up 2 bases, with 12 bases separating them. The CDR3 runs to 14 residues. The CDR3 sequence is CASSPGDSQETQYF. CDR3 sequence (DNA): TGTGCCAGCAGCCCGGGGGACAGTCAAGAGACCCAGTACTTC.

The CDR3 sequence: CASSSDFGQPQHF. The CDR3 DNA follows: TGTGCCAGCAGCTCGGACTTTGGTCAGCCCCAGCATTTT. The gene calls are TRBV7-6 and TRBJ1-5, with D hard to call. V dropped 4 bases and J dropped 6 bases, with 10 bases sitting between them. In germline, CDR1 is SGHVS, CDR2 FNYEAQ. This CDR3 is 13 amino acids long. Variable domain in full (rest from reference TRBV7-6 and TRBJ1-5): GAGVSQSPRYKVTKRGQDVALRCDPISGHVSLYWYRQALGQGPEFLTYFNYEAQQDKSGLPNDRFSAERPEGSISTLTIQRTEQRDSAMYRCASSSDFGQPQHFGDGTRLSIL.

A single count supports this clone. Relative to the germline gene, one junction end is altered; a read error may explain this. J is TRBJ2-1 and V is TRBV10-3; 13 nucleotides align to TRBD2. Germline V gene data show CDR1 as ENHRY and CDR2 as SYGVKD. The CDR3 length is 17 residues. CDR3 region: CAISAGLAGTGDNGQFF. CDR3 sequence (DNA): TGTGCCATCAGTGCGGGACTAGCGGGAACCGGGGACAATGGGCAGTTCTTC.

The rearrangement uses TRBV13 and TRBJ2-5; D possibly corresponds to TRBD1 (5 bases). V was trimmed by 2 bases and J by 2 bases, leaving 9 bases between them. This CDR3 contains 14 residues. Germline V gives CDR1 PRHDT, CDR2 FYEKMQ (reference sequence). The CDR3 region has the DNA TGTGCCAGCAGCTTAAGACAGAATCAAGAGACCCAGTACTTC. Translation gives CASSLRQNQETQYF.

The V gene is TRBV6-2 or TRBV6-3, the J gene TRBJ1-1; 10 positions match TRBD1. Per the germline V gene, CDR1 is MNHEY and CDR2 is SVGEGT. The CDR3 runs 14 residues. With 4 bases clipped from V and 4 bases from J, the junction kept 3 bases outside the gene matches. This CDR3 is CASSSRDRGTEAFF. As DNA, the CDR3 is TGTGCCAGCAGTTCCAGGGACAGGGGCACTGAAGCTTTCTTT.

This clone was recorded only once. The rearrangement joins TRBV2 to TRBJ2-5; 7 nucleotides align to TRBD1. The CDR3 runs 14 residues. After removal of 5 bases from V and 0 bases from J, the junction contained 3 bases not matched to a gene. Germline V gene data show CDR1 as SNHLY and CDR2 as FYNNEI. The CDR3 DNA sequence: TGTGCCAGCAGTTGGGACAGAAACCAAGAGACCCAGTACTTC. This sequence encodes CASSWDRNQETQYF.

This chain connects TRBV6-5 to TRBJ1-4; D unclear. The V gene lost 5 bases and the J gene lost 7 bases, with 8 bases spanning the gap. The germline gives CDR1 MNHEY, CDR2 SVGAGI. The CDR3 consists of 12 residues. The CDR3 nucleotides read TGTGCCAGCAGTCGTCTAGGTGAAAAACTGTTTTTT. Translating it yields CASSRLGEKLFF.

CDR3 DNA: TGTGCCAGCAGCTTGGAAGACCAAGGACAGGGTCTCCACTTT. Protein: CASSLEDQGQGLHF. This chain links TRBV5-4 with TRBJ1-6; 8 nucleotides align to TRBD1. Germline V gives CDR1 SGHNT, CDR2 YYREEE (reference sequence). CDR3 length equals 14 residues. V gave up 0 bases and J gave up 16 bases; unmatched junction bases: 9.

J is TRBJ2-5 and V is TRBV5-1; TRBD2 matches at 11 bases. The CDR3 is made up of 15 amino acids. Looked up from germline, CDR1 is SGHRS and CDR2 is YFSETQ. V trimming: 4 bases; J trimming: 5 bases; junction bases outside the gene matches: 7. Here the CDR3 reads CASSPLAGGKETQYF. CDR3 DNA: TGCGCCAGCAGCCCGCTAGCGGGGGGTAAGGAGACCCAGTACTTC.